The text below deals with one T cell receptor beta chain. The data stem from a study of blood T cell repertoires in COVID-19. Background on the study: Samples of COVID-19 (acute and convalescent) were obtained from the United States, Italy and Spain. PBMCs, B-cell-depleted T cells, or T cells provided the cDNA or gDNA that made up the material.

In the authors' workflow: Using reference gene primer amplification, nucleated cell counts were estimated. Here immunoSEQ multiplex PCR was the method, and the copy in TCRdb shows in-frame clones only, minus some. V and J calls plus clone size are reproduced from that table; the DNA served to infer D and trimming. This table has 200,000 or so clones, roughly 88% appearing once. The CDR3 covers 16 residues. Germline CDR1 SEHNR, CDR2 FQNEAQ (reference sequence). The V gene end was trimmed by 2 bases and the J gene end by 3 bases; junction bases not matched to a gene: 9. This receptor was taken from a human donor in a cohort sampled during active COVID-19. The chain has TRBV7-9 and TRBJ2-7, with 8 bases matching TRBD2. Material for sequencing was peripheral blood. The CDR3 sequence: CASSLQSPGRGYEQYF. As DNA, the CDR3 is TGTGCCAGCAGCTTACAATCCCCCGGGAGGGGCTACGAGCAGTACTTC.